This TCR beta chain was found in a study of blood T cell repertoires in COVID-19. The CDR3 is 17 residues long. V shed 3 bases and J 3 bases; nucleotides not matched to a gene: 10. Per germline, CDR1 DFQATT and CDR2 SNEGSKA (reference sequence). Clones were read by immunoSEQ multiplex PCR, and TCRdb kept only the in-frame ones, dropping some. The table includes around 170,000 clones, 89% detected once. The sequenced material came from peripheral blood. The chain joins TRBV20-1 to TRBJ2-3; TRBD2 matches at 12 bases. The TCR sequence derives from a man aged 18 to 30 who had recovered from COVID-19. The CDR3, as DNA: TGCAGTGCTAGTTTCTTACCTGGACTAGCGGGGACAGATACGCAGTATTTT. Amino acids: CSASFLPGLAGTDTQYF.